The 4 T cell receptor beta chains presented below share a single source sample, sequenced in a study of blood T cell repertoires in COVID-19 (dated by TCRdb to the early 2020s). Receptor libraries were prepared by the immunoSEQ multiplex PCR assay. TCRdb re-hosts the immuneACCESS table, in-frame sequences only. Its copies lack some clones; in the studies checked, an unresolved V gene accounts for under half of them, and the cause for the rest is not known. The sample yields some 240,000 clones; 84% were counted once. The leading ten clones occupy 3.4% of the sample. The sample comprised PBMCs or T cells enriched from blood (not recorded which). The origin of the receptors is a man aged 50-60 years who had recovered from COVID-19.

As DNA, the CDR3 is TGTGCCAGCAGCTTAAGGGGAGGGGTAGAGACCCAGTACTTC. Translating gives CASSLRGGVETQYF. The genes are TRBV7-3 and TRBJ2-5, with 7 bases aligning to TRBD2. Losses at the gene ends were 1 base for V and 4 bases for J; bases not matched to a gene: 3. There are 14 residues in the CDR3. Germline loops: CDR1 SGHTA, CDR2 FQGTGA.

Only a few counts were recorded for this clone. The V call is TRBV5-1, the J call TRBJ2-7, with D tentatively TRBD1 (7 bases). The CDR3 runs to 15 residues. V was pared by 6 bases and J by 1 base, with 17 bases between. From germline, CDR1 is SGHRS and CDR2 YFSETQ. CDR3 coding DNA: TGCGCCAGCACCGCGGTGCAGGGGGGTTCCTACGAGCAGTACTTC. Its protein is CASTAVQGGSYEQYF.

This chain joins TRBV5-1 and TRBJ1-6, with D tentatively TRBD1 (5 bases). The germline CDR1 and CDR2 sequences are SGHRS and YFSETQ. The CDR3 runs 14 residues. V lost 2 bases and J 4 bases, leaving 7 bases between the germline ends. The CDR3 region is CASSFDSYNSPLHF. CDR3 nucleotide sequence: TGCGCCAGCAGCTTTGACAGTTATAATTCACCCCTCCACTTT. The full variable domain, in which reference TRBV5-1 and TRBJ1-6 provide the parts outside the CDR3, is KAGVTQTPRYLIKTRGQQVTLSCSPISGHRSVSWYQQTPGQGLQFLFEYFSETQRNKGNFPGRFSGRQFSNSRSEMNVSTLELGDSALYLCASSFDSYNSPLHFGNGTRLTVT.

This rearrangement joins TRBV5-4 to TRBJ1-6; 8 bases fit TRBD1. Germline CDR1 reads SGHNT; CDR2 reads YYREEE (reference sequence). The CDR3 has 14 amino acids. V shed 2 bases and J 6 bases; nucleotides not matched to a gene: 1. The CDR3 reads CASSFGQGNSPLHF. CDR3 nucleotides: TGTGCCAGCAGCTTCGGACAGGGTAATTCACCCCTCCACTTT.